The source of this T cell receptor beta chain is a study of shared clonotypes between healthy human individuals. Study information: A couple of women and three men aged 18 to 49 served as donors.

Each sample came from a Caucasian adult donor living in Nashville, Tennessee. CDR1 is SGHDT and CDR2 is YYEEEE in the germline V gene. J was trimmed by 5 bases and V by 2 bases; bases with no gene match: 7. The CDR3 is 16 residues long. Using immunoSEQ multiplex PCR, the repertoire was profiled, and TCRdb retains in-frame clones only, with some absent. The table includes 850,000 to 1,100,000 clones, approximately 75% detected once. This clone appeared a single time. The chain links TRBV5-6 to TRBJ2-1, with TRBD2 matching over 10 bases. The specimen was memory CD4+ T cells from PBMCs. Noted subset: CD45RA-negative fraction. The receptor was derived from a man aged 18 to 30 in good health. Some clones in this sample may be carry-over from other donors' samples. The CDR3 spells CASSLLTSGLDNEQFF. CDR3 in DNA: TGTGCCAGCAGCTTATTGACTAGCGGGTTAGACAATGAGCAGTTCTTC.